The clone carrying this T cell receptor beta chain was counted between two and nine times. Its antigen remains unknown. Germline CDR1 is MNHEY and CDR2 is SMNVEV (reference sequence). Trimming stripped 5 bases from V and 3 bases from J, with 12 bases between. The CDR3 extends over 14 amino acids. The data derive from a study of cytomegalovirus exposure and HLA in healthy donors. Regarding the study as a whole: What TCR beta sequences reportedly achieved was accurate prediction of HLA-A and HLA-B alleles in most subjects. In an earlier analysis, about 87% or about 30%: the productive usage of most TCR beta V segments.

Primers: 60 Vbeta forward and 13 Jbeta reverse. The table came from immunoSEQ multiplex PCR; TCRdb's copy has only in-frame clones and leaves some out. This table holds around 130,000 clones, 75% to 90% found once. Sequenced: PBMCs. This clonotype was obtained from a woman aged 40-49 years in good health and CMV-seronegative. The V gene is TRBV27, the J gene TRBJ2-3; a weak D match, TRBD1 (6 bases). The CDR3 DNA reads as TGTGCCAGCAGTATAAGCAGGGGTACAGATACGCAGTATTTT. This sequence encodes CASSISRGTDTQYF.